This is a list of T cell receptor beta chains from one sample in a study of cytomegalovirus exposure and HLA in healthy donors. Generated by immunoSEQ multiplex PCR, the TCRdb table keeps only in-frame clones and is missing some. The sample holds more than 130,000 clones, roughly four fifths seen once. The sample taken for sequencing was PBMCs. The receptors here all came from a man aged 40-49 years in good health and CMV-seropositive. Both conserved end residues are part of each CDR3. D genes are given only for firm matches. Only some rows state a clone size, as once, few, many or a class for expanded clones.

DNA | CDR3 | J | size | V | D
TGTGCCAGCAGCTCGGGACAGGGGCTGTACGAGCAGTACTTC | CASSSGQGLYEQYF | TRBJ2-7 | NA | TRBV5-6 | TRBD1
TGTGCCAGCAGTGGGCTAGCGGGAGTACGTGAGCAGTACTTC | CASSGLAGVREQYF | TRBJ2-7 | NA | TRBV2 | TRBD2
TGTGCCAGCACCGAGACAGGGGGCGACTATGGCTACACCTTC | CASTETGGDYGYTF | TRBJ1-2 | once | TRBV2 | TRBD1
TGTGCCAGCAGCCAAGGAGCCGCCTTAGGCTACACCTTC | CASSQGAALGYTF | TRBJ1-2 | NA | TRBV14 | NA
TGTGCCAGCACCAAGGGACAGTTTAATAGCAATCAGCCCCAGCATTTT | CASTKGQFNSNQPQHF | TRBJ1-5 | NA | TRBV28 | TRBD1
TGTGCCAGCCAGTCGGAGACCCAAGAGACCCAGTACTTC | CASQSETQETQYF | TRBJ2-5 | NA | TRBV9 | NA
TGTGCCAGCAGCTTAGGACAGAATTCCTACGAGCAGTACTTC | CASSLGQNSYEQYF | TRBJ2-7 | NA | TRBV7-9 | NA
TGTGCCACCCGGGACAGTCGGGGCAATGAGCAGTTCTTC | CATRDSRGNEQFF | TRBJ2-1 | NA | TRBV10-3 | TRBD1
TGTGCCAGCAGCTCCTTGACAGGGAACACTGAAGCTTTCTTT | CASSSLTGNTEAFF | TRBJ1-1 | NA | TRBV5-6 | NA
TGCGCCAGCAGCTTTGGGGGCAGCCCCGCCTACGAGCAGTACTTC | CASSFGGSPAYEQYF | TRBJ2-7 | NA | TRBV5-1 | NA
TGTGCCAGCAGCCAAGATGGAGGCACGGGCCAGCCCCAGCATTTT | CASSQDGGTGQPQHF | TRBJ1-5 | NA | TRBV4-2 | NA
TGTGCCAGCACCCTGAGGGGGCAGCCCCAGCATTTT | CASTLRGQPQHF | TRBJ1-5 | NA | TRBV28 | NA
TGCGCCAGCAGCTTGTGGCCTAGCGGGAGGACAGGAGGAGAGACCCAGTACTTC | CASSLWPSGRTGGETQYF | TRBJ2-5 | NA | TRBV5-1 | TRBD2
TGCAGCGTTGAAGCTCACTCCCGGGACAGAGAGCAGTACTTC | CSVEAHSRDREQYF | TRBJ2-7 | NA | TRBV29-1 | TRBD1
TGCAGCGTTGAGGGTTGGACAGGTCAAATCTACGAGCAGTACTTC | CSVEGWTGQIYEQYF | TRBJ2-7 | NA | TRBV29-1 | TRBD1
TGTGCCAGCAGCATGCGCAGGGGTGGGTCACCCCTCCACTTT | CASSMRRGGSPLHF | TRBJ1-6 | NA | TRBV9 | NA
TGTGCCAGCAGTGTGACAAGACAGGGAAGGAATGGCTACACCTTC | CASSVTRQGRNGYTF | TRBJ1-2 | NA | TRBV25-1 | TRBD1
TGCAGCGTTGGTGAGGGCAGGGGGTTAGAGACCCAGTACTTC | CSVGEGRGLETQYF | TRBJ2-5 | NA | TRBV29-1 | TRBD1
TGTGCCAGCGGGGGGAATTCGAGGACTGAAGCTTTCTTT | CASGGNSRTEAFF | TRBJ1-1 | NA | TRBV19 | NA
TGTGCCAGCTCACCCGCGAGGGATGGCTACACCTTC | CASSPARDGYTF | TRBJ1-2 | NA | TRBV18 | NA
TGTGCCAGCAGCCCGACAGGGGACGGAACAGATACGCAGTATTTT | CASSPTGDGTDTQYF | TRBJ2-3 | NA | TRBV6-4 | TRBD1
TGTGCCAGCAGCCCTAGTAAGGTTTCACCCCTCCACTTT | CASSPSKVSPLHF | TRBJ1-6 | NA | TRBV6-5 | NA
TGTGCCAGCAGTGGGTGGGCCGCGAAGGTAGGCTACACCTTC | CASSGWAAKVGYTF | TRBJ1-2 | NA | TRBV2 | NA
TGTGCCAGCAGACACTTGGGGCGGGACTCTAGCACAGATACGCAGTATTTT | CASRHLGRDSSTDTQYF | TRBJ2-3 | NA | TRBV5-4 | NA
TGTGCCAGCAGCTCCACACGGAGGGGGCGCGGAAACAATGAGCAGTTCTTC | CASSSTRRGRGNNEQFF | TRBJ2-1 | NA | TRBV11-2 | NA
TGTGCCAGCATGCAAAGACATCCTCGGAAGCAGTACTTC | CASMQRHPRKQYF | TRBJ2-7 | NA | TRBV2 | NA
TGTGCCAGCAGCGGGGGGGTGGGGGGTGGCTACGAGCAGTACTTC | CASSGGVGGGYEQYF | TRBJ2-7 | few | TRBV7-2 | TRBD2
TGTGCCAGCAGTTACTCGACTATAAACGGAAACACCATATATTTT | CASSYSTINGNTIYF | TRBJ1-3 | NA | TRBV6-6 | NA
TGTGCCAGCAGCTCTGACAGGATCGCCCTCGGAAATGAGCAGTTCTTC | CASSSDRIALGNEQFF | TRBJ2-1 | NA | TRBV7-9 | NA
TGTGCCATCCAGCAGGCAGGCAATCAGCCCCAGCATTTT | CAIQQAGNQPQHF | TRBJ1-5 | NA | TRBV10-3 | NA
TGTGCCAGCAGCTTGGGGAGGAATGAGCAGTTCTTC | CASSLGRNEQFF | TRBJ2-1 | NA | TRBV5-6 | NA
TGTGCCAGCGGGAACAGGGTCGGAGATGAGACCCAGTACTTC | CASGNRVGDETQYF | TRBJ2-5 | NA | TRBV6-1 | NA
TGTGCCACCAGCCCCCGAGGGGGCGGCTACACCTTC | CATSPRGGGYTF | TRBJ1-2 | NA | TRBV15 | TRBD1
TGTGCCAGCAGTTACTTGGGGGGAGGGGTCACTGAAGCTTTCTTT | CASSYLGGGVTEAFF | TRBJ1-1 | NA | TRBV6-6 | NA
TGCGCCAGCAGGGGTCAGACTATCGACTCCTATAATTCACCCCTCCACTTT | CASRGQTIDSYNSPLHF | TRBJ1-6 | NA | TRBV5-1 | NA
TGTGCCAGCACCCTGGGGGGGGATACGCAGTATTTT | CASTLGGDTQYF | TRBJ2-3 | NA | TRBV5-4 | TRBD2
TGTGCCAGCTCACCACCGCACAGGGAACATGAAGCTTTCTTT | CASSPPHREHEAFF | TRBJ1-1 | NA | TRBV18 | NA
TGTGCCAGCAGTTGGGGGCGCTTGGGCACTGAAGCTTTCTTT | CASSWGRLGTEAFF | TRBJ1-1 | NA | TRBV6-5 | NA